The T cell receptor beta chain described here comes from a study of response to subunit inactivated influenza vaccine. Broader study findings: Each seasonal influenza vaccination recruits few new T cells, the authors suggested.

There are a few counts of this clonotype. The target antigen is unknown. TCRdb fed the RT-PCR reads into MiXCR, producing one record per CDR3 protein. The data hold just over 300,000 distinct CDR3 sequences, with approximately 20% observed a single time. The TCR sequence derives from a man aged 50 to 69 who received an inactivated influenza vaccine. Material: PBMCs from blood, obtained about 20 months after vaccination.

The CDR3 reads CASSLSGVVDTQYF. Here the CDR3 DNA reads TGCGCCAGCAGCTTGTCGGGGGTTGTAGATACGCAGTATTTT. This sequence joins TRBV5-1 and TRBJ2-3, with D possibly matching TRBD2 (6 bases). V lost 1 base to trimming and J lost 5 bases, with 11 bases between them. Per germline, CDR1 SGHRS and CDR2 YFSETQ. CDR3 length: 14 residues.